The 10 T cell receptor beta chains listed next were all sequenced from one sample in a study of a mutant IDH1 vaccine in newly diagnosed glioma. TCRdb keeps only in-frame clones here, not all; method: immunoSEQ multiplex PCR. The data show about 96,000 clones, just under 80% seen once. Described time point: baseline, week 1 (first vaccination visit). Treatment reported: pre-vaccination baseline after standard-of-care therapy. Sample: PBMCs, taken from a glioma patient treated with radiotherapy, temozolomide or both. These receptor sequences come from a man aged 40-50 years with glioma.

Many counts were recorded for this clone. The chain is built from TRBV5-1 and TRBJ2-3; 11 nucleotides agree with TRBD2. From germline, CDR1 is SGHRS and CDR2 YFSETQ. The V and J ends lost 4 bases and 1 base, in that order; junction bases with no gene match: 5. This CDR3 region has 16 residues. The CDR3, as DNA: TGCGCCAGCAGCCAAACTAGCGGGAGTGGCACAGATACGCAGTATTTT. Protein: CASSQTSGSGTDTQYF.

The rearrangement links TRBV18 to TRBJ1-1; perhaps TRBD1 as D (6 bases). CDR1 is KGHSH, CDR2 LQKENI, per germline. The CDR3 spans 12 residues. V was trimmed by 8 bases and J by 6 bases, leaving 13 bases between them. The CDR3 region has the DNA TGTGCCAGCACACAGGGTGGACCTGAAGCTTTCTTT. This translates into CASTQGGPEAFF.

This clone appeared once. The rearrangement joins TRBV5-4 to TRBJ2-1; the D is unclear. Germline V gene data show CDR1 as SGHNT and CDR2 as YYREEE (reference sequence). The CDR3 runs to 13 residues. V gave up 0 bases and J gave up 6 bases, with 7 bases separating them. The CDR3 DNA sequence: TGTGCCAGCAGCTTGGAGCCTCTCAATGAGCAGTTCTTC. Residues: CASSLEPLNEQFF.

Only a few counts were recorded for this clone. J is TRBJ2-7 and V is TRBV5-1; D is uncertain. Trimming pared 0 bases from V and 0 bases from J, leaving 10 bases between. The CDR3 has 15 amino acids. Germline loops: CDR1 SGHRS, CDR2 YFSETQ. The CDR3 DNA follows: TGCGCCAGCAGCTTGGGTTGGGGTCGCTCCTACGAGCAGTACTTC. This gives the protein CASSLGWGRSYEQYF. Together with reference TRBV5-1 and TRBJ2-7, the CDR3 gives the full variable domain: KAGVTQTPRYLIKTRGQQVTLSCSPISGHRSVSWYQQTPGQGLQFLFEYFSETQRNKGNFPGRFSGRQFSNSRSEMNVSTLELGDSALYLCASSLGWGRSYEQYFGPGTRLTVT.

The gene calls are TRBV25-1 and TRBJ1-1; D is ambiguous. Germline CDR1 and CDR2: MGHDK and SYGVNS. V lost 4 bases and J lost 6, with 15 bases in between. This CDR3 contains 14 residues. CDR3 region: CASSGQNVLSEAFF. Here the CDR3 DNA reads TGTGCCAGCAGTGGACAAAATGTATTATCTGAAGCTTTCTTT.

This sequence joins TRBV19 and TRBJ1-2; 7 positions agree with TRBD1. J was trimmed by 12 bases and V by 7 bases; bases with no gene match: 14. This CDR3 is built from 13 residues. Germline CDR1 LNHDA, CDR2 SQIVND (reference sequence). The CDR3 DNA is TGTGCCAGTAACTTCCTCGACAGGGCCCCTGACACCTTC. Translated, it gives CASNFLDRAPDTF.

V usage is TRBV4-1 and J usage is TRBJ1-4; TRBD1 matches at 7 bases. Germline trimming cut 0 bases from V and 8 bases from J; bases unmatched to any gene: 6. Germline values: CDR1 MGHRA, CDR2 YSYEKL. The CDR3 sequence is 15 residues long. Written as DNA, the CDR3 is TGCGCCAGCAGCCAAGAAAGGGGGCTTGGAGAAAAACTGTTTTTT. This translates into CASSQERGLGEKLFF.

This sequence joins TRBV7-3 and TRBJ1-1; D remains unclear. The CDR3 totals 17 residues. Trimming took off 5 bases at V and 6 bases at J, with 25 bases between the two ends. Germline CDR1 reads SGHTA; CDR2 reads FQGTGA. CDR3 in DNA: TGTGCCAGCAGCGAAACGCAGTGGGGAATGTTATCGGCTGAAGCTTTCTTT. It translates to CASSETQWGMLSAEAFF. The full variable domain, in which reference TRBV7-3 and TRBJ1-1 provide the parts outside the CDR3, is GAGVSQTPSNKVTEKGKYVELRCDPISGHTALYWYRQSLGQGPEFLIYFQGTGAADDSGLPNDRFFAVRPEGSVSTLKIQRTERGDSAVYLCASSETQWGMLSAEAFFGQGTRLTVV.

V usage is TRBV6-5 and J usage is TRBJ1-1; D uncertain. V was pared by 7 bases and J by 3 bases, with 9 bases between. The CDR3 runs to 12 residues. The V gene's germline CDR1 is MNHEY and CDR2 SVGAGI. For the CDR3, the DNA is TGTGCCAGCATTATCCGGGACACTGAAGCTTTCTTT. The encoded protein is CASIIRDTEAFF.

This chain links TRBV2 with TRBJ1-2, with D maybe TRBD1 (5 bases). The CDR3 spans 14 residues. Per the germline V gene, CDR1 is SNHLY and CDR2 is FYNNEI. V lost 6 bases to trimming and J lost 0 bases, with 11 bases between them. CDR3 in amino acids: CASSLKTANYGYTF. As DNA, the CDR3 is TGTGCCAGCAGCCTGAAGACAGCTAACTATGGCTACACCTTC.